This T cell receptor beta chain was recorded in a study of OX40 agonist ivuxolimab in advanced cancers. Findings and limits, study-wide: Nonresponders included some who also had low normalized T-cell clonal expansion.

The CDR3 covers 15 residues. Trimming removed 8 bases at V and 1 base at J, with 18 bases between. CDR1 and CDR2 from the germline V gene are MNHNS and SASEGT. The method was immunoSEQ multiplex PCR; TCRdb's version includes in-frame clones alone and lacks a portion of them. Here the sample spans tens of thousands of clones, roughly 82% being singletons. This clone was detected only a few times. Its antigen is currently unknown. The sample in question was CD4+ or CD8+ T cells sorted from blood, obtained in a trial of the OX40 agonist ivuxolimab. J is TRBJ2-7 and V is TRBV6-1; TRBD2 might be the D (6 bases). The TCR originated in an adult with an advanced solid tumor such as melanoma, head and neck, liver or kidney cancer. The CDR3 reads CASGELPGGSYEQYF. The CDR3 DNA is TGTGCCAGCGGAGAGCTCCCTGGGGGGTCCTACGAGCAGTACTTC.